These 29 T cell receptor beta chains originate from one sample sequenced in a study of T cells in Graves' hyperthyroidism and ophthalmopathy. Amplification of TCR beta CDR3 regions was performed using RNA transcripts as template. Carried out on the TCR CDR3, a first-round RT-PCR used the HTBI primer set. Via MiXCR, TCRdb re-called the multiplex PCR reads, giving one row per CDR3 protein. This repertoire shows about 640,000 distinct CDR3 sequences, more than 12% found once; its top ten account for approximately 13%. The sample taken for sequencing was blood. These receptors all stem from a woman aged 45 to 65 with Graves' ophthalmopathy.

This clonotype was picked up many times. The rearrangement joins TRBV24-1 to TRBJ2-7; no definite D call. V dropped 3 bases and J dropped 4 bases, with 12 bases sitting between them. Germline loops: CDR1 KGHDR, CDR2 SFDVKD. The CDR3 covers 14 residues. The CDR3 reads CATSDTDGSYEQYF. CDR3 nucleotide sequence: TGTGCCACCAGTGATACTGACGGAAGTTACGAGCAGTACTTC.

A few counts support this clonotype. The chain carries TRBV14 and TRBJ1-5; D unclear. The CDR3 is 17 amino acids. CDR1 is SGHDN, CDR2 FVKESK, per germline. V lost 0 bases and J lost 2, with 14 bases in between. The DNA for the CDR3 is TGTGCCAGCAGCCAAGATGCCCTCAAGGAGGGCAATCAGCCCCAGCATTTT. The encoded protein is CASSQDALKEGNQPQHF.

This clonotype was recorded many times. This chain uses TRBV5-5 with TRBJ2-6, with 10 bases matching TRBD1. Looked up from germline, CDR1 is SGHKS and CDR2 is YYEKEE (reference sequence). The J segment lost 3 bases and the V segment lost 0 bases, leaving 6 bases of the junction unmatched. The CDR3 covers 18 residues. The CDR3 sequence: CASSLGGTGEGGANVLTF. In DNA form, the CDR3 reads TGTGCCAGCAGCTTGGGAGGGACAGGGGAAGGTGGGGCCAACGTCCTGACTTTC.

Worth noting for this clonotype: This sequence may be a read error, since a much larger clone differs from it by one base. This rearrangement joins TRBV29-1 to TRBJ2-7, with unresolved D. The germline V and J ends were trimmed by 4 bases and 1 base, with 20 bases remaining between them. CDR3 length: 16 amino acids. CDR1 is SQVTM and CDR2 is ANQGSEA in the germline V gene. The chain's CDR3 is CSVGGSPTRISYEQYF. The CDR3 DNA reads as TGCAGCGTTGGCGGCAGCCCGACAAGGATTTCCTACGAGCAGTACTTC.

This clonotype was seen many times. In DNA, the CDR3 is TGTGCCAGCAGTTACCCTGAGCCGTATGAGCAGTACTTC. Translating it yields CASSYPEPYEQYF. The V and J genes are TRBV6-2 or TRBV6-3 and TRBJ2-7; D gene unclear. This CDR3 is 13 amino acids long. V was pared by 2 bases and J by 7 bases, with 12 bases between. Germline-derived CDR1 and CDR2 are MNHEY and SVGEGT.

This clonotype was seen at least ten times. The chain links TRBV30 to TRBJ2-2, with D possibly TRBD2 on 6 matching bases. Germline V gene sequence: CDR1 GTSNPN, CDR2 SVGIG (reference sequence). The CDR3 is 18 amino acids. V shed 0 bases and J shed 2 bases, with 19 bases lying between them. The CDR3 DNA is TGTGCCTGGAGTGTACCTTTACGGCTAGCGAGTAACACCGGGGAGCTGTTTTTT. Translating gives CAWSVPLRLASNTGELFF.

This clonotype came up many times. The chain combines TRBV10-3 with TRBJ2-7, with a weak D call TRBD1 (6 bases). This CDR3 has 13 residues. Looked up from germline, CDR1 is ENHRY and CDR2 is SYGVKD. The V end lost 4 bases, the J end lost 3 bases, and 10 bases lay between the germline ends. CDR3 loop: CAISGNRDYEQYF. The DNA for the CDR3 is TGTGCCATCAGTGGCAACAGGGACTACGAGCAGTACTTC.

There are many counts of this clonotype. The chain has TRBV5-1 and TRBJ2-7; TRBD2 matches at 9 bases. CDR1 is SGHRS, CDR2 YFSETQ, per germline. CDR3 length: 16 residues. Germline trimming cut 0 bases from V and 0 bases from J; bases unmatched to any gene: 4. This CDR3 reads CASSLGLAASSYEQYF. In DNA form, the CDR3 reads TGCGCCAGCAGCTTGGGACTAGCGGCAAGCTCCTACGAGCAGTACTTC.

This clonotype has at least ten counts. The chain employs TRBV12-3 or TRBV12-4 and TRBJ2-1; TRBD2 aligns across 7 bases. This CDR3 is 16 amino acids long. V lost 3 bases to trimming and J lost 2 bases; unmatched junction nucleotides: 7. The CDR3 sequence is CASSFFTGGTYNEQFF. As DNA, the CDR3 is TGTGCCAGCAGTTTTTTTACGGGAGGTACCTACAATGAGCAGTTCTTC.

The chain recombines TRBV7-3 with TRBJ2-2; the D is unclear. The V and J ends lost 0 bases and 1 base respectively, with 6 bases between them. Germline lookup yields CDR1 SGHTA and CDR2 FQGTGA. CDR3 length equals 15 residues. DNA for the CDR3: TGTGCCAGCAGCTTAACTGCTAGGAACACCGGGGAGCTGTTTTTT. Translating it yields CASSLTARNTGELFF. The full variable domain, with the rest looked up from reference TRBV7-3 and TRBJ2-2, is GAGVSQTPSNKVTEKGKYVELRCDPISGHTALYWYRQSLGQGPEFLIYFQGTGAADDSGLPNDRFFAVRPEGSVSTLKIQRTERGDSAVYLCASSLTARNTGELFFGEGSRLTVL.

As for this clonotype: Possible read error: a much larger clone is one base away. V and J are TRBV28 and TRBJ1-5; D possibly corresponds to TRBD1 (5 bases). V dropped 7 bases and J dropped 5 bases, with 15 bases sitting between them. Germline CDR1 is MDHEN and CDR2 is SYDVKM. The CDR3 extends over 14 amino acids. The CDR3 nucleotides read TGTGCCAGCATCCCCGGGGCGGCGGATCAGCCCCAGCATTTT. It yields the protein CASIPGAADQPQHF.

This clonotype was seen more than once but under ten times. The V gene is TRBV20-1, the J gene TRBJ1-2; no firm D call. The CDR3 consists of 12 residues. Germline V gene data show CDR1 as DFQATT and CDR2 as SNEGSKA (reference sequence). V lost 3 bases and J 9 bases, leaving 14 bases between the germline ends. The CDR3 spells CSASTTLERYTF. DNA of the CDR3: TGCAGTGCTAGCACGACACTCGAACGCTACACCTTC.

As DNA, the CDR3 is TGCGCCAGCAGCCAAGGGAGGGGGCCCCGTGACACCGGGGAGCTGTTTTTT. Translating gives CASSQGRGPRDTGELFF. The chain joins TRBV4-1 to TRBJ2-2; TRBD1 might be the D (7 bases). This CDR3 contains 17 residues. Per the germline V gene, CDR1 is MGHRA and CDR2 is YSYEKL. V was cut by 1 base and J by 3 bases, with 15 bases left in between.

The sample holds many counts of this clonotype. This sequence joins TRBV6-6 and TRBJ2-5, with D tentatively TRBD1 (6 bases). Germline V gives CDR1 MNHNY, CDR2 SVGAGI (reference sequence). The CDR3 totals 17 residues. V was clipped by 0 bases and J by 6 bases, with 20 bases between them. CDR3 in DNA: TGTGCCAGCAGTTACTCGAAAGGGTGGGCCAGGGGACAGACCCAGTACTTC. Translation: CASSYSKGWARGQTQYF.

This clonotype was recorded only once. The CDR3 DNA reads as TGTGCCAGCAGTTACAGGGCGGGAGGGCCTTACAATGAGCAGTTCTTC. Its translation: CASSYRAGGPYNEQFF. The gene calls are TRBV6-9 and TRBJ2-1, with TRBD2 matching 9 bases. V trimming: 3 bases; J trimming: 4 bases; junction bases outside the gene matches: 7. Germline V gene lookup returns CDR1 MNHGY and CDR2 SVAAGI. This CDR3 comprises 16 residues.

Ten or more counts support this clonotype. This chain uses TRBV7-9 with TRBJ2-7; D remains unclear. This CDR3 has 12 amino acids. Per germline, CDR1 SEHNR and CDR2 FQNEAQ (reference sequence). The V gene lost 1 base and the J gene lost 6 bases, with 7 bases spanning the gap. DNA for the CDR3: TGTGCCAGCAGCTTAGGAGTCGGCGAGCAGTACTTC. Its protein product is CASSLGVGEQYF.

There are a few counts of this clonotype. The chain employs TRBV7-8 and TRBJ1-1; D unresolved. This CDR3 region has 16 residues. V lost 1 base and J lost 1, with 13 bases in between. Germline CDR1 is SGHVS and CDR2 is FQNEAQ. The CDR3 sequence: CASSLELRSRNTEAFF. The CDR3, as DNA: TGTGCCAGCAGCTTAGAGTTGAGGAGTAGGAACACTGAAGCTTTCTTT.

This clonotype was found many times. This chain links TRBV28 with TRBJ2-5; 12 nucleotides agree with TRBD2. V lost 4 bases, J lost 4 bases, and 7 bases stayed unmatched. The CDR3 sequence is 16 residues long. Looked up from germline, CDR1 is MDHEN and CDR2 is SYDVKM. The CDR3 DNA is TGTGCCAGCAGTTCACGGACTAGCGGGATCGGAGAGACCCAGTACTTC. Translation: CASSSRTSGIGETQYF. Filled out from reference TRBV28 and TRBJ2-5, the complete variable domain reads DVKVTQSSRYLVKRTGEKVFLECVQDMDHENMFWYRQDPGLGLRLIYFSYDVKMKEKGDIPEGYSVSREKKERFSLILESASTNQTSMYLCASSSRTSGIGETQYFGPGTRLLVL.

This chain uses TRBV24-1 with TRBJ2-1, with 8 bases aligning to TRBD2. V was clipped by 4 bases and J by 6 bases; unmatched bases: 10. The V gene's germline CDR1 is KGHDR and CDR2 SFDVKD. The CDR3 consists of 16 residues. CDR3 residues: CATSDEGLVGINEQFF. The CDR3 DNA sequence: TGTGCCACCAGTGACGAGGGACTAGTAGGGATCAATGAGCAGTTCTTC.

This clonotype was seen ten or more times. The chain combines TRBV7-9 with TRBJ1-5; D is unresolved. There are 13 residues in the CDR3. Trimming left V 1 base short and J 6 bases short, with 7 bases between. In germline, CDR1 is SEHNR, CDR2 FQNEAQ (reference sequence). CDR3 in amino acids: CASSLEMAQPQHF. The CDR3 DNA is TGTGCCAGCAGCTTAGAGATGGCTCAGCCCCAGCATTTT.

The chain couples TRBV19 to TRBJ1-1; D remains ambiguous. The length of the CDR3 is 14 residues. Germline CDR1 reads LNHDA; CDR2 reads SQIVND (reference sequence). V dropped 7 bases and J dropped 6 bases, with 18 bases sitting between them. The CDR3 bases are TGTGCCAGTACGAAAGATGAAGGTCGGGCTGAAGCTTTCTTT. It yields the protein CASTKDEGRAEAFF.

This clonotype was seen repeatedly, ten times or more. This chain joins TRBV27 and TRBJ2-7, with D perhaps assigned TRBD1 or TRBD2 (6 bases each). V lost 5 bases, J lost 2 bases, and 16 bases lay in between. The CDR3 totals 15 residues. CDR1 is MNHEY, CDR2 SMNVEV, per germline (reference sequence). The CDR3 spells CASSPSGDMTYEQYF. The CDR3 nucleotides read TGTGCCAGCAGTCCATCGGGGGACATGACCTACGAGCAGTACTTC.

Only a few counts were recorded for this clonotype. A clone one base away is much larger, so this may be a read error. This sequence joins TRBV12-3 or TRBV12-4 and TRBJ1-5; 7 bases map to TRBD1. The CDR3 length is 14 residues. CDR3 nucleotides: TGTGCCAGCACCAGGGACAGTCTCAATCAGCCCCGGCATTTT. Its protein is CASTRDSLNQPRHF.

This clonotype was detected many times. The chain is built from TRBV6-1 and TRBJ1-5; D gene unclear. The CDR3 contains 14 residues. V was shortened by 5 bases and J by 1 base, with 9 bases between the two germline ends. Germline V gene data show CDR1 as MNHNS and CDR2 as SASEGT. Here the CDR3 DNA reads TGTGCCAGCAGTTTGTTGATGAGCAATCAGCCCCAGCATTTT. Translation: CASSLLMSNQPQHF.

This clonotype was seen at least ten times. This rearrangement joins TRBV7-9 to TRBJ2-1; either TRBD1 or TRBD2 may fit D (5 bases each). The CDR3 spans 16 residues. Germline V gives CDR1 SEHNR, CDR2 FQNEAQ (reference sequence). V was clipped by 0 bases and J by 4 bases, with 13 bases between them. The CDR3 here is CASSLAGRPNYNEQFF. CDR3 sequence (DNA): TGTGCCAGCAGCTTAGCGGGACGTCCAAATTACAATGAGCAGTTCTTC.

This clonotype was found many times. The J gene is TRBJ2-4, the V gene TRBV6-2 or TRBV6-3, with D perhaps being TRBD1 or TRBD2 (6 bases each). The CDR3 sequence is 16 residues long. Germline CDR1 reads MNHEY; CDR2 reads SVGEGT. V was cut by 2 bases and J by 1 base, with 12 bases left in between. The CDR3 nucleotides read TGTGCCAGCAGTTACCGGGGGCAGGGGGCCAAAAACATTCAGTACTTC. Amino acids: CASSYRGQGAKNIQYF.

This clonotype was detected ten times or more. V usage is TRBV10-3 and J usage is TRBJ2-3; D remains unclear. In germline, CDR1 is ENHRY, CDR2 SYGVKD. Trimming pared 3 bases from V and 8 bases from J, leaving 6 bases between. The CDR3 length is 11 residues. DNA of the CDR3: TGTGCCATCAGTGACTTGGGTACGCAGTATTTT. As protein: CAISDLGTQYF.

This clonotype was seen repeatedly, ten times or more. The chain recombines TRBV9 with TRBJ1-2, with TRBD1 as a possible D gene (5 bases). Germline V gene lookup returns CDR1 SGDLS and CDR2 YYNGEE. Deletions cut 0 bases from V and 7 bases from J, with 16 bases between. CDR3 length: 15 amino acids. CDR3 in amino acids: CASSVGIVGDRGYTF. The CDR3 nucleotides are TGTGCCAGCAGCGTAGGGATCGTGGGGGATCGTGGCTACACCTTC.

This clonotype was picked up a small number of times. The chain is built from TRBV20-1 and TRBJ1-5; D is ambiguous. V lost 0 bases and J 6 bases, leaving 3 bases between the germline ends. This CDR3 spans 11 amino acids. Germline CDR1 reads DFQATT; CDR2 reads SNEGSKA (reference sequence). The CDR3 DNA follows: TGCAGTGCTAGAGATGGTCAGCCCCAGCATTTT. Amino acids: CSARDGQPQHF.